The 11 T cell receptor beta chains presented below share a single source sample, sequenced in a study of blood T cell repertoires in COVID-19. Using immunoSEQ multiplex PCR, the repertoire was profiled, and TCRdb retains in-frame clones only, with some absent. The sample lists about 40,000 clones; around 90% were seen once. The sample consisted of peripheral blood. Every receptor here comes from a woman in her seventies with acute or convalescent COVID-19.

The chain links TRBV19 to TRBJ1-1; tentatively, D is TRBD1 (6 bases). V dropped 4 bases and J dropped 1 base, with 7 bases sitting between them. The CDR3 has 13 amino acids. The germline CDR1 and CDR2 sequences are LNHDA and SQIVND (reference sequence). CDR3 nucleotide sequence: TGTGCCAGTAGTACGACAGGGAACACTGAAGCTTTCTTT. Its protein is CASSTTGNTEAFF.

The CDR3 DNA reads TGTGCCAGCAGCTTACAGGGTTTCGACGAGCAGTACGTC. It codes for CASSLQGFDEQYV. The J gene is TRBJ2-7, the V gene TRBV7-2; D perhaps matches TRBD1 (5 bases). Trimming pared 2 bases from V and 5 bases from J, leaving 10 bases between. The CDR3 has 13 amino acids. Per the germline V gene, CDR1 is SGHTA and CDR2 is FQGNSA.

This clone has a handful of counts. The J gene is TRBJ1-1, the V gene TRBV18; D gene unclear. Germline loops: CDR1 KGHSH, CDR2 LQKENI. The CDR3 length is 15 residues. Trimming removed 0 bases from V and 3 bases from J, with 11 bases in between. The CDR3 loop reads CASSPPNTLYTEAFF. The CDR3 nucleotides are TGTGCCAGCTCACCACCGAACACCCTGTACACTGAAGCTTTCTTT.

The CDR3, as DNA: TGTGCCAGCAGCTTGTTTCTCCCGGGAGGTACGGGGGTGCAGTTCTTC. It codes for CASSLFLPGGTGVQFF. V is TRBV5-5 and J is TRBJ2-1; 7 bases match TRBD2. The J segment lost 12 bases and the V segment lost 1 base, leaving 16 bases of the junction unmatched. Looked up from germline, CDR1 is SGHKS and CDR2 is YYEKEE (reference sequence). The CDR3 is 16 amino acids.

The chain joins TRBV6-5 to TRBJ2-3; unclear D gene. Germline CDR1 MNHEY, CDR2 SVGAGI. The CDR3 is made up of 12 amino acids. V lost 7 bases and J lost 2, with 7 bases in between. CDR3 in amino acids: CASTFYTDTQYF. DNA for the CDR3: TGTGCCAGCACCTTTTACACAGATACGCAGTATTTT.

The rearrangement joins TRBV3-1 (or the pseudogene TRBV3-2) to TRBJ2-1, with 8 bases aligning to TRBD2. J gave up 7 bases and V 4 bases, and 6 bases lay outside the gene matches. This CDR3 contains 14 residues. Per the germline V gene, CDR1 is LGHDT and CDR2 is YNNKEL (reference sequence). As DNA, the CDR3 is TGTGCCAGCAGCCTCCCGGGACTAGATAATGAGCAGTTCTTC. This translates into CASSLPGLDNEQFF.

The CDR3 DNA sequence: TGTGCCAGTAGTATGGGGGACATCGGCTATGGCTACACCTTC. Protein product: CASSMGDIGYGYTF. The V gene is TRBV19, the J gene TRBJ1-2; TRBD1 is a possible D gene (6 bases). There are 14 residues in the CDR3. Germline loops: CDR1 LNHDA, CDR2 SQIVND (reference sequence). The V gene lost 3 bases and the J gene lost 4 bases, with 12 bases spanning the gap.

This clone was seen a single time. V usage is TRBV18 and J usage is TRBJ1-3, with D unclear. Germline lookup yields CDR1 KGHSH and CDR2 LQKENI. V was trimmed by 2 bases and J by 0 bases, leaving 11 bases between them. The CDR3 totals 16 residues. The CDR3 DNA reads as TGTGCCAGCTCACCAAGTTCCGTCTACTCTGGAAACACCATATATTTT. Translated, it gives CASSPSSVYSGNTIYF.

The V and J genes are TRBV28 and TRBJ1-2, with TRBD1 matching 7 bases. The CDR3 sequence is 15 residues long. Germline CDR1 MDHEN, CDR2 SYDVKM. With 6 bases clipped from V and 1 base from J, the junction kept 8 bases outside the gene matches. The CDR3, as DNA: TGTGCCAGCAGCTCTCAACAGGGGCGTAACTATGGCTACACCTTC. It is translated as CASSSQQGRNYGYTF.

The rearrangement links TRBV5-6 to TRBJ2-7; 8 positions agree with TRBD2. The CDR3 totals 14 residues. Germline V gives CDR1 SGHDT, CDR2 YYEEEE. The junction had 1 base not matched to a gene; V was cut back by 1 base and J by 1 base. CDR3 bases: TGTGCCAGCAGCTTGCGGGGGGGATCCTACGAGCAGTACGTC. Translating it yields CASSLRGGSYEQYV.

This clone was detected only once. The J gene is TRBJ2-2, the V gene TRBV27; 10 positions match TRBD1. J gave up 0 bases and V 6 bases, and 13 bases lay outside the gene matches. Per the germline V gene, CDR1 is MNHEY and CDR2 is SMNVEV (reference sequence). The CDR3 runs to 19 residues. CDR3 amino acids: CASRHYTGTGATNTGELFF. CDR3 DNA sequence: TGTGCCAGCAGACATTATACCGGGACAGGGGCGACGAACACCGGGGAGCTGTTTTTT.